Each of the 30 T cell receptor beta chains below was sequenced from the same sample in a study of Graves' ophthalmopathy and Graves' hyperthyroidism. Amplification from RNA transcripts yielded the TCR beta CDR3 regions. Second-round multiplex PCR followed a first-round RT-PCR using HTBI primers. Each CDR3 protein is one row after TCRdb ran MiXCR on the multiplex PCR reads. Of 150,000 to 200,000 distinct CDR3 sequences in the sample, less than 45% were seen once. Sequencing was performed on peripheral blood. Receptor source: a middle-aged woman with Graves' ophthalmopathy.

This clonotype was detected many times. The rearrangement joins TRBV19 to TRBJ1-5; D gene unclear. This CDR3 spans 14 amino acids. V shed 2 bases and J shed 3 bases, with 8 bases lying between them. Germline CDR1 LNHDA, CDR2 SQIVND (reference sequence). CDR3: CASSIRDNNQPQHF. DNA of the CDR3: TGTGCCAGTAGTATACGGGATAACAATCAGCCCCAGCATTTT.

The sample holds many counts of this clonotype. V is TRBV6-5 and J is TRBJ1-1; D is unclear. There are 13 residues in the CDR3. Germline V CDR1 and CDR2: MNHEY, SVGAGI. V lost 2 bases and J 0 bases, leaving 4 bases between the germline ends. In nucleotides, the CDR3 is TGTGCCAGCAGTTACGGGATGAACACTGAAGCTTTCTTT. Its translation: CASSYGMNTEAFF.

V and J are TRBV12-3 or TRBV12-4 and TRBJ1-1; 7 bases align to TRBD1. J lost 0 bases, V lost 7 bases, and 8 bases had no gene match. This CDR3 has 15 residues. In DNA, the CDR3 is TGTGCCAGCACCAAGCCGGGACAGATGAACACTGAAGCTTTCTTT. This sequence encodes CASTKPGQMNTEAFF.

This clonotype was counted at least ten times. The V call is TRBV7-9, the J call TRBJ1-5; unclear D gene. V shed 4 bases and J shed 0 bases, with 4 bases lying between them. The germline V gene has CDR1 SEHNR and CDR2 FQNEAQ (reference sequence). The CDR3 is made up of 13 amino acids. CDR3 loop: CASSWDSNQPQHF. The CDR3 DNA reads TGTGCCAGCAGCTGGGATAGCAATCAGCCCCAGCATTTT.

This clonotype has at least ten counts. This chain uses TRBV18 with TRBJ2-7; 7 nucleotides line up with TRBD1. The CDR3 has 15 amino acids. V shed 5 bases, J shed 4 bases, and the junction held 11 bases outside the gene matches. Germline loops: CDR1 KGHSH, CDR2 LQKENI. For the CDR3, the DNA is TGTGCCAGCTCAACCCCCGGGACAGTGCCATACGAGCAGTACTTC. Protein product: CASSTPGTVPYEQYF.

This clonotype was recorded many times. The V gene is TRBV6-5, the J gene TRBJ2-3, with 7 nucleotides matching TRBD1. Losses at the gene ends were 5 bases for V and 4 bases for J; bases not matched to a gene: 6. Germline-derived CDR1 and CDR2 are MNHEY and SVGAGI. This CDR3 has 14 residues. The CDR3 sequence is CASSLQGLADTQYF. For the CDR3, the DNA is TGTGCCAGCAGTCTACAGGGGTTGGCAGATACGCAGTATTTT.

This clonotype has a count of ten or more. V usage is TRBV4-1 and J usage is TRBJ1-2; TRBD1 agrees at 7 bases. Trimming removed 0 bases from V and 8 bases from J; junction bases left unmatched: 21. The length of the CDR3 is 19 residues. The V gene's germline CDR1 is MGHRA and CDR2 YSYEKL. CDR3 DNA: TGCGCCAGCAGCCAAGATCCAGGAACAGGGGAATGGATTCGATGGGGCTACACCTTC. It yields the protein CASSQDPGTGEWIRWGYTF.

This sequence joins TRBV6-2 or TRBV6-3 and TRBJ1-1; no reliable D call. The CDR3 has 14 amino acids. V shed 5 bases and J shed 2 bases, with 12 bases lying between them. CDR1 MNHEY and CDR2 SVGEGT come from the germline V gene. CDR3 nucleotides: TGTGCCAGCAGTCCCCCATCACCTAACACTGAAGCTTTCTTT. Translated: CASSPPSPNTEAFF.

The chain couples TRBV18 to TRBJ1-5, with D perhaps TRBD1 (6 bases). Trimming stripped 3 bases from V and 4 bases from J, with 13 bases between. The length of the CDR3 is 15 residues. Germline values: CDR1 KGHSH, CDR2 LQKENI. This CDR3 reads CASSPGTNGNQPQHF. In DNA form, the CDR3 reads TGTGCCAGCTCACCCGGGACAAATGGTAATCAGCCCCAGCATTTT. Full variable domain (missing parts from reference TRBV18 and TRBJ1-5): NAGVMQNPRHLVRRRGQEARLRCSPMKGHSHVYWYRQLPEEGLKFMVYLQKENIIDESGMPKERFSAEFPKEGPSILRIQQVVRGDSAAYFCASSPGTNGNQPQHFGDGTRLSIL.

This clonotype has ten or more counts. This chain joins TRBV2 and TRBJ2-7, with TRBD2 matching 11 bases. CDR1 is SNHLY and CDR2 is FYNNEI in the germline V gene. Trimming removed 1 base from V and 4 bases from J; junction bases left unmatched: 18. The CDR3 runs 20 residues. CDR3: CASSEGSEGTGTSGDYEQYF. The CDR3 DNA reads TGTGCCAGCAGTGAAGGGTCTGAGGGGACCGGGACTAGCGGAGATTACGAGCAGTACTTC. Looking up the rest from reference TRBV2 and TRBJ2-7 gives the full variable domain: EPEVTQTPSHQVTQMGQEVILRCVPISNHLYFYWYRQILGQKVEFLVSFYNNEISEKSEIFDDQFSVERPDGSNFTLKIRSTKLEDSAMYFCASSEGSEGTGTSGDYEQYFGPGTRLTVT.

At least ten counts were recorded for this clonotype. The chain recombines TRBV11-2 with TRBJ2-7; TRBD2 matches 8 bases. Trimming removed 1 base from V and 4 bases from J; junction bases left unmatched: 9. CDR3 length: 16 amino acids. The V gene's germline CDR1 is SGHAT and CDR2 FQNNGV. CDR3 protein: CASSLVPGGAVYEQYF. The DNA of the CDR3 is TGTGCCAGCAGCTTAGTTCCGGGGGGGGCCGTTTACGAGCAGTACTTC.

The chain employs TRBV6-5 and TRBJ2-5; D perhaps matches TRBD2 (5 bases). The CDR3 has 14 residues. Germline V CDR1 and CDR2: MNHEY, SVGAGI. Trimming left V 2 bases short and J 5 bases short, with 12 bases between. The CDR3 region has the DNA TGTGCCAGCAGTTACGACTACCGAGGGGAGACCCAGTACTTC. Amino acids: CASSYDYRGETQYF.

This CDR3 reads CASRGDKRTEAFF. For the CDR3, the DNA is TGTGCCAGCAGAGGGGATAAGAGGACTGAAGCTTTCTTT. V is TRBV28 and J is TRBJ1-1, with D tentatively TRBD1 (5 bases). This CDR3 has 13 amino acids. Germline V gives CDR1 MDHEN, CDR2 SYDVKM. Trimming cost V 6 bases and J 5 bases, with 13 bases left between them. Using reference TRBV28 and TRBJ1-1 for the parts outside the CDR3, the full variable domain is DVKVTQSSRYLVKRTGEKVFLECVQDMDHENMFWYRQDPGLGLRLIYFSYDVKMKEKGDIPEGYSVSREKKERFSLILESASTNQTSMYLCASRGDKRTEAFFGQGTRLTVV.

This clonotype has ten or more counts. The chain is built from TRBV29-1 and TRBJ2-7; D is ambiguous. Deletions cut 4 bases from V and 0 bases from J, with 7 bases between. The length of the CDR3 is 12 residues. CDR1 is SQVTM, CDR2 ANQGSEA, per germline. CDR3 residues: CSVGSSSYEQYF. CDR3 in DNA: TGCAGCGTTGGTAGCTCCTCCTACGAGCAGTACTTC.

This clonotype was seen at least ten times. This rearrangement joins TRBV5-8 to TRBJ2-5, with a weak D call TRBD1 (5 bases). Germline V gene sequence: CDR1 SGHTS, CDR2 YDEGEE. The CDR3 contains 16 residues. The ends were cut back, 1 base at V and 2 bases at J, with 15 bases in the middle. CDR3 sequence: CASSLSRGRVQETQYF. In DNA, the CDR3 is TGTGCCAGCAGCTTGTCGAGAGGCAGGGTTCAAGAGACCCAGTACTTC.

The chain is built from TRBV6-2 or TRBV6-3 and TRBJ2-7, with TRBD2 matching over 8 bases. Per the germline V gene, CDR1 is MNHEY and CDR2 is SVGEGT. The CDR3 covers 16 residues. Germline trimming cut 5 bases from V and 0 bases from J; bases unmatched to any gene: 9. The CDR3 DNA reads TGTGCCAGCAGTCCCCTGAGCGGGAGCCCCTCCTACGAGCAGTACTTC. Protein product: CASSPLSGSPSYEQYF.

CDR3 in DNA: TGTGCCAGCAGTACAGGGCGCTGGGATAATTCACCCCTCCACTTT. Protein product: CASSTGRWDNSPLHF. This chain links TRBV6-1 with TRBJ1-6, with D perhaps TRBD1 (6 bases). The ends were cut back, 5 bases at V and 5 bases at J, with 13 bases in the middle. The germline V gene encodes CDR1 MNHNS and CDR2 SASEGT. The CDR3 consists of 15 residues.

This clonotype was observed many times. The rearrangement links TRBV28 to TRBJ1-5; D ambiguous. CDR3 length equals 14 residues. Germline V gene sequence: CDR1 MDHEN, CDR2 SYDVKM. V was shortened by 5 bases and J by 7 bases, with 15 bases between the two germline ends. CDR3 residues: CASSASARAQPQHF. CDR3 sequence (DNA): TGTGCCAGCAGTGCCTCTGCGAGAGCACAGCCCCAGCATTTT.

This clonotype was recorded many times. The chain uses TRBV18 and TRBJ1-6; D remains ambiguous. Per germline, CDR1 KGHSH and CDR2 LQKENI. The CDR3 contains 16 residues. V lost 3 bases and J 0 bases, leaving 9 bases between the germline ends. The CDR3, as DNA: TGTGCCAGCTCACCGAGTAGGAGCTCCTATAATTCACCCCTCCACTTT. Amino acids: CASSPSRSSYNSPLHF.

In its sample, this clonotype was seen many times. The chain carries TRBV11-2 and TRBJ1-6, with D possibly TRBD1 on 6 matching bases. Trimming shortened V by 1 base and J by 7 bases, and 14 bases separated the two germline ends. Germline V gene lookup returns CDR1 SGHAT and CDR2 FQNNGV. The CDR3 has 16 amino acids. CDR3 nucleotides: TGTGCCAGCAGCTTAGGGGCAGGGGTCACGAATTCACCCCTCCACTTT. Translated: CASSLGAGVTNSPLHF.

This clonotype was observed many times. This chain links TRBV28 with TRBJ1-1; tentative D call: TRBD1 (5 bases). Trimming stripped 6 bases from V and 11 bases from J, with 13 bases between. Germline CDR1 is MDHEN and CDR2 is SYDVKM. CDR3 length: 11 residues. The CDR3: CASSRRGDAFF. The CDR3 DNA reads as TGTGCCAGCAGCCGGAGGGGCGATGCTTTCTTT.

Ten or more counts support this clonotype. The chain is built from TRBV20-1 and TRBJ2-5; 10 positions match TRBD2. The trim removed 3 bases at V and 5 bases at J, leaving 6 bases unmatched. The germline V gene has CDR1 DFQATT and CDR2 SNEGSKA (reference sequence). The length of the CDR3 is 14 residues. The CDR3 here is CSARLAGARETQYF. In nucleotides, the CDR3 is TGCAGTGCTAGGCTAGCGGGAGCCCGGGAGACCCAGTACTTC.

V usage is TRBV19 and J usage is TRBJ1-5; the match to TRBD1 covers 7 bases. CDR1 is LNHDA and CDR2 is SQIVND in the germline V gene (reference sequence). The junction had 12 bases not matched to a gene; V was cut back by 7 bases and J by 0 bases. The length of the CDR3 is 17 residues. The CDR3 DNA reads as TGTGCCAGTATTGATGGGACAGCCTTTTATAGCAATCAGCCCCAGCATTTT. Protein sequence: CASIDGTAFYSNQPQHF.

This clonotype has at least ten counts. This chain joins TRBV18 and TRBJ2-7; D possibly corresponds to TRBD1 (6 bases). Trimming took off 6 bases at V and 0 bases at J, with 15 bases between the two ends. The CDR3 consists of 15 residues. The germline gives CDR1 KGHSH, CDR2 LQKENI. The CDR3 reads CASSSRQVSSYEQYF. CDR3 nucleotide sequence: TGTGCCAGCTCGTCCAGACAGGTTAGCTCCTACGAGCAGTACTTC.

This clonotype appeared a few times. V and J are TRBV20-1 and TRBJ1-2, with D maybe TRBD1 (5 bases). The CDR3 extends over 12 amino acids. Trimming took off 5 bases at V and 4 bases at J, with 11 bases between the two ends. The V gene's germline CDR1 is DFQATT and CDR2 SNEGSKA (reference sequence). CDR3 in amino acids: CSAPWDFYGYTF. Here the CDR3 DNA reads TGCAGTGCTCCGTGGGACTTCTATGGCTACACCTTC.

The J gene is TRBJ1-3, the V gene TRBV6-2 or TRBV6-3, with a tentative D call TRBD1 (6 bases). Germline values: CDR1 MNHEY, CDR2 SVGEGT. The CDR3 totals 16 residues. V was pared by 0 bases and J by 0 bases, with 9 bases between. CDR3 in DNA: TGTGCCAGCAGTTACTCTGGACAGAGCTCTGGAAACACCATATATTTT. Its translation: CASSYSGQSSGNTIYF.

This clonotype was recorded many times. This rearrangement joins TRBV12-3 or TRBV12-4 to TRBJ1-5; maybe TRBD1 (5 bases). The CDR3 has 15 residues. V shed 6 bases and J shed 3 bases, with 15 bases lying between them. Here the CDR3 reads CASSPQGNVNQPQHF. Written as DNA, the CDR3 is TGTGCCAGCAGCCCTCAGGGTAACGTCAATCAGCCCCAGCATTTT.

This clonotype was recorded at least ten times. J is TRBJ2-7 and V is TRBV7-2; D may be TRBD1 (6 bases). The CDR3 has 15 residues. CDR1 is SGHTA and CDR2 is FQGNSA in the germline V gene. The germline V and J ends were trimmed by 0 bases and 2 bases, with 11 bases remaining between them. The CDR3 spells CASSLAGAAAYEQYF. The CDR3, as DNA: TGTGCCAGCAGCTTAGCGGGGGCAGCAGCCTACGAGCAGTACTTC.

This clonotype was counted ten times or more. The rearrangement joins TRBV7-2 to TRBJ2-5; 8 nucleotides align to TRBD1. The V gene end was trimmed by 5 bases and the J gene end by 2 bases; junction bases not matched to a gene: 4. Per germline, CDR1 SGHTA and CDR2 FQGNSA. CDR3 length: 14 residues. This CDR3 is CASSPGGGQETQYF. DNA of the CDR3: TGTGCCAGCAGCCCAGGGGGCGGACAAGAGACCCAGTACTTC.

This clonotype appeared many times. The chain combines TRBV5-1 with TRBJ2-7, with 7 bases identical to TRBD1. This CDR3 contains 14 residues. The germline V gene encodes CDR1 SGHRS and CDR2 YFSETQ. The ends lost 4 bases at V and 2 bases at J; junction bases unmatched: 6. The CDR3 protein is CASSEQGLPYEQYF. In DNA form, the CDR3 reads TGCGCCAGCAGCGAACAGGGGTTGCCCTACGAGCAGTACTTC.